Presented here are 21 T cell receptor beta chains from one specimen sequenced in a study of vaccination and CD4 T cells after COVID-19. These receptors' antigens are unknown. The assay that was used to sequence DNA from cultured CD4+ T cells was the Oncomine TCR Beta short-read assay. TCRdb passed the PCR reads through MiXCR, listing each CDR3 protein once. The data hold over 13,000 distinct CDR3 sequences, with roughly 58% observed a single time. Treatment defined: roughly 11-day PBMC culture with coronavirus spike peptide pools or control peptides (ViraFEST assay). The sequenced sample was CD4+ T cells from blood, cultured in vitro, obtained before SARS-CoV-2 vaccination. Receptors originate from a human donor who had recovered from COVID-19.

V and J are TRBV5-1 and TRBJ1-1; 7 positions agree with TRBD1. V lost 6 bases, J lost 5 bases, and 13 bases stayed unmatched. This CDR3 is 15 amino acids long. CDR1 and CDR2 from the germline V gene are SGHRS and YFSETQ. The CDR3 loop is CASNTDSDRATEAFF. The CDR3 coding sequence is TGCGCCAGCAACACGGACAGCGACAGGGCGACTGAAGCTTTCTTT.

CDR3 protein: CASSIRGSETQYF. The CDR3 DNA reads TGTGCCAGTAGTATAAGAGGGTCCGAGACCCAGTACTTC. J is TRBJ2-5 and V is TRBV19, with TRBD2 as a possible D gene (5 bases). Germline V CDR1 and CDR2: LNHDA, SQIVND (reference sequence). CDR3 length equals 13 residues. Deletions cut 2 bases from V and 5 bases from J, with 9 bases between.

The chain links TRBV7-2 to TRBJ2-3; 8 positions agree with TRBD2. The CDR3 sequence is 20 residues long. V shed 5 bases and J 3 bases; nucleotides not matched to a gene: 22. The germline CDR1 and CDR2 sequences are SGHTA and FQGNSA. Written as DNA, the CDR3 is TGTGCCAGCAGCACTCCCCCCTCCGGGGGGGATGTTCACGGTACAGATACGCAGTATTTT. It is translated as CASSTPPSGGDVHGTDTQYF. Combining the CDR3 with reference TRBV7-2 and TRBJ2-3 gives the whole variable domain GAGVSQSPSNKVTEKGKDVELRCDPISGHTALYWYRQSLGQGLEFLIYFQGNSAPDKSGLPSDRFSAERTGGSVSTLTIQRTQQEDSAVYLCASSTPPSGGDVHGTDTQYFGPGTRLTVL.

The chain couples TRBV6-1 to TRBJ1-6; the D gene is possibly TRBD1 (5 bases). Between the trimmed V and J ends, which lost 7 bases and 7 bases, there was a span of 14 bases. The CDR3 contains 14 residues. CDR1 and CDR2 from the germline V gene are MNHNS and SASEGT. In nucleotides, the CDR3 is TGTGCCAGCAATCCGGGACCGAAGAATTCACCCCTCCACTTT. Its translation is CASNPGPKNSPLHF.

The CDR3: CASSLLGYSGRGPDTQYF. The CDR3, as DNA: TGTGCCAGCAGCCTACTTGGGTACAGCGGGAGAGGCCCAGATACGCAGTATTTT. This rearrangement joins TRBV7-3 to TRBJ2-3, with TRBD2 matching over 8 bases. The CDR3 contains 18 residues. The germline CDR1 and CDR2 sequences are SGHTA and FQGTGA. J was trimmed by 4 bases and V by 5 bases; bases with no gene match: 17. Based on the CDR3 plus reference TRBV7-3 and TRBJ2-3, the full variable domain is GAGVSQTPSNKVTEKGKYVELRCDPISGHTALYWYRQSLGQGPEFLIYFQGTGAADDSGLPNDRFFAVRPEGSVSTLKIQRTERGDSAVYLCASSLLGYSGRGPDTQYFGPGTRLTVL.

For the CDR3, the DNA is TGTGCCAGTAGCCAATTACAGGGCTCCTACGAGCAGTACTTC. Translated: CASSQLQGSYEQYF. The rearrangement uses TRBV19 and TRBJ2-7, with D possibly matching TRBD1 (6 bases). The germline V gene encodes CDR1 LNHDA and CDR2 SQIVND (reference sequence). Trimming removed 6 bases from V and 0 bases from J, with 12 bases in between. The CDR3 covers 14 residues. Complete variable domain (other parts from reference TRBV19 and TRBJ2-7): DGGITQSPKYLFRKEGQNVTLSCEQNLNHDAMYWYRQDPGQGLRLIYYSQIVNDFQKGDIAEGYSVSREKKESFPLTVTSAQKNPTAFYLCASSQLQGSYEQYFGPGTRLTVT.

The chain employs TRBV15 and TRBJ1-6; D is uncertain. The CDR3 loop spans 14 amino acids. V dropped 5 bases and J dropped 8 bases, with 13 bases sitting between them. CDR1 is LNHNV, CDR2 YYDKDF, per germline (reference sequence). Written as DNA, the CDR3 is TGTGCCACCAGCTTATTGCATGTCGATTCACCCCTCCACTTT. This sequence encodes CATSLLHVDSPLHF.

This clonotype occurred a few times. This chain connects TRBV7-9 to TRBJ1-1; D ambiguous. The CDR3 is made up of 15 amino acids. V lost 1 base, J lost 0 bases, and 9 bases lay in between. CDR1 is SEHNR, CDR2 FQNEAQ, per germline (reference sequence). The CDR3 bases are TGTGCCAGCAGCTTAGATGGCCGACTGAACACTGAAGCTTTCTTT. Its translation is CASSLDGRLNTEAFF.

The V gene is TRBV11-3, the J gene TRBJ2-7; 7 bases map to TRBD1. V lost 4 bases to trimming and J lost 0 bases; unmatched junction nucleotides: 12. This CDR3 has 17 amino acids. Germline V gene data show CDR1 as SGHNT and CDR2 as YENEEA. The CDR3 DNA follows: TGTGCCAGCAGCTCCAAACTGGGACAGAAGAGCTCCTACGAGCAGTACTTC. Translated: CASSSKLGQKSSYEQYF.

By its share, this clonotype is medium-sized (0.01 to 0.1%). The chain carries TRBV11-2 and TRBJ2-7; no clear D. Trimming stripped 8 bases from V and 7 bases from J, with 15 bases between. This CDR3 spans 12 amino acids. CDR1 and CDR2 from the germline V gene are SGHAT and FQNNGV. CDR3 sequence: CASSPLSVEQYF. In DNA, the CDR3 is TGTGCCAGCTCCCCCCTAAGCGTTGAGCAGTACTTC.

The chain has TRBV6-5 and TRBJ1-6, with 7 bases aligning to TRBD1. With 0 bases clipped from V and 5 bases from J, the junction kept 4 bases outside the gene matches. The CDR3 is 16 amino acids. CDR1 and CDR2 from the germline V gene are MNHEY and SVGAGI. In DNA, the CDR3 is TGTGCCAGCAGTTACTCGACAGGGACTGATAATTCACCCCTCCACTTT. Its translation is CASSYSTGTDNSPLHF.

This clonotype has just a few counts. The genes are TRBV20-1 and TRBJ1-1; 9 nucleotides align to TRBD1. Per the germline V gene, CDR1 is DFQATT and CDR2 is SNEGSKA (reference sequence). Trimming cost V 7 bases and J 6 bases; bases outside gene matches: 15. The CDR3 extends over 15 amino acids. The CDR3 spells CSVKGQGGRSAEAFF. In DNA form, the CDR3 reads TGCAGTGTTAAGGGACAGGGAGGCAGAAGCGCTGAAGCTTTCTTT.

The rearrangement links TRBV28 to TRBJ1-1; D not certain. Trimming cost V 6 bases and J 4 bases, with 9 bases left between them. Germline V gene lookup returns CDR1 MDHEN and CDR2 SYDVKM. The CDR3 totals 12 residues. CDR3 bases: TGTGCCAGCAGCTACCGGGGCACTGAAGCTTTCTTT. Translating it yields CASSYRGTEAFF.

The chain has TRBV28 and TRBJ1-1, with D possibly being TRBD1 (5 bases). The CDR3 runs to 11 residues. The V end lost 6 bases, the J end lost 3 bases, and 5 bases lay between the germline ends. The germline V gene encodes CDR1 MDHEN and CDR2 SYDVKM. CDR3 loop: CASRGDTEAFF. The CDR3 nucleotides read TGTGCCAGCAGGGGGGACACTGAAGCTTTCTTT.

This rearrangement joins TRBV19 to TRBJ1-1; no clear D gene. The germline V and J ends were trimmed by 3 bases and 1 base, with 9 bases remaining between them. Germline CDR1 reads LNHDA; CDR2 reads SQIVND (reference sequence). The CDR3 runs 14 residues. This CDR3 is CASSIDVGNTEAFF. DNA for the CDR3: TGTGCCAGTAGTATTGATGTCGGGAACACTGAAGCTTTCTTT.

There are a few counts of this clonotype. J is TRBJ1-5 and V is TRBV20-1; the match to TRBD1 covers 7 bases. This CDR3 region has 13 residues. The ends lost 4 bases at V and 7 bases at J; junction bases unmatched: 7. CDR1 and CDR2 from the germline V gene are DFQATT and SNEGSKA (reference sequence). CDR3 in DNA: TGCAGTGCTAAGGGGACAGCAACCCAGCCCCAGCATTTT. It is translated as CSAKGTATQPQHF.

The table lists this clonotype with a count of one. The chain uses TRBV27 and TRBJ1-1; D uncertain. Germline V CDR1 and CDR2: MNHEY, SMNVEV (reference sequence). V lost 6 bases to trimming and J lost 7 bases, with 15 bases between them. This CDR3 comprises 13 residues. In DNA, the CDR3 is TGTGCCAGCAGCCGAAGTTTCGGATTTGAAGCTTTCTTT. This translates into CASSRSFGFEAFF.

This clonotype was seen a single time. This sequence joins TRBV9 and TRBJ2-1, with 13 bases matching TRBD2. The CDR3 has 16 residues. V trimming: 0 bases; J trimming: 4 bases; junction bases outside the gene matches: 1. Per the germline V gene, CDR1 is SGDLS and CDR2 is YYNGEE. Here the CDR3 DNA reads TGTGCCAGCAGCGTAGGGACTAGCGGGGGATACAATGAGCAGTTCTTC. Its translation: CASSVGTSGGYNEQFF.

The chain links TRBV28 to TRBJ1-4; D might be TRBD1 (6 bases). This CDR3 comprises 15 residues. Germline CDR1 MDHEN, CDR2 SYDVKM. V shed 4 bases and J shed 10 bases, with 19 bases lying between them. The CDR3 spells CASSWGGPQVGKLFF. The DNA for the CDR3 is TGTGCCAGCAGTTGGGGGGGCCCGCAGGTGGGAAAACTGTTTTTT.

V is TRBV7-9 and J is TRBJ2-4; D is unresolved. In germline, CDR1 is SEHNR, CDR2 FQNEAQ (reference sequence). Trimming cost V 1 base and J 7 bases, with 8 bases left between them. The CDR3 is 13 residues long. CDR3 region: CASSLVGWNIQYF. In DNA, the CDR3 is TGTGCCAGCAGCTTAGTCGGCTGGAACATTCAGTACTTC.

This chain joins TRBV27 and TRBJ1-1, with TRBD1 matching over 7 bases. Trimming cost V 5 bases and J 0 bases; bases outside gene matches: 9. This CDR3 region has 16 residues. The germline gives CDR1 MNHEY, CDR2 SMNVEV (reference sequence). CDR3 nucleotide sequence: TGTGCCAGCAGTCATGGGACAGCTGTCTTGAACACTGAAGCTTTCTTT. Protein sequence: CASSHGTAVLNTEAFF.